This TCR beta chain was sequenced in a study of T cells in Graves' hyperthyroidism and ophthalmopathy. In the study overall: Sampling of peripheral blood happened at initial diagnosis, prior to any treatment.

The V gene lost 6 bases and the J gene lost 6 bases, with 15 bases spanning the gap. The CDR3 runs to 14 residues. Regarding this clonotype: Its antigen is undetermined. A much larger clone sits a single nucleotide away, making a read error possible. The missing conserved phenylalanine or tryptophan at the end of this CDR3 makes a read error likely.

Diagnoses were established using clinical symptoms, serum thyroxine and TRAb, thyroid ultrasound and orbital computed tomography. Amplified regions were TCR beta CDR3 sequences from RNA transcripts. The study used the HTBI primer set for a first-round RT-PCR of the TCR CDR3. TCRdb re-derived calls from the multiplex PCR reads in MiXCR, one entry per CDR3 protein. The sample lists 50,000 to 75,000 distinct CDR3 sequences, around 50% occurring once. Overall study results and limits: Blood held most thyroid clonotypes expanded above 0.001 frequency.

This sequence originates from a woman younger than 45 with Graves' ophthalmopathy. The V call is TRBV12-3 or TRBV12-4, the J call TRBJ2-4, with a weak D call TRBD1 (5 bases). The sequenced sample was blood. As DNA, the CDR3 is TGTGCCAGCAGCCAGGGCCTTTTAGGAAACATTCAGTACCTC. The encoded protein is CASSQGLLGNIQYL.